This entry lists 21 T cell receptor beta chains sequenced from one sample in a study of cytomegalovirus exposure and HLA in healthy donors. The study ran its PCR with 60 Vbeta and 13 Jbeta primers. The method was immunoSEQ multiplex PCR; TCRdb's version includes in-frame clones alone and lacks a portion of them. This table holds about 150,000 clones, nearly 80% found once. The sequenced sample was PBMCs. Receptor source: a male donor in good health and CMV-seronegative.

The rearrangement links TRBV15 to TRBJ1-2, with a possible D match to TRBD1 (6 bases). Germline loops: CDR1 LNHNV, CDR2 YYDKDF (reference sequence). V was shortened by 1 base and J by 11 bases, with 8 bases between the two germline ends. This CDR3 spans 11 amino acids. CDR3 coding DNA: TGTGCCACCAGCAGAGGGACAGAGTACACCTTC. Its protein product is CATSRGTEYTF.

This sequence joins TRBV6-5 and TRBJ2-1; TRBD1 aligns across 10 bases. This CDR3 has 15 residues. Looked up from germline, CDR1 is MNHEY and CDR2 is SVGAGI. V lost 8 bases to trimming and J lost 9 bases; unmatched junction nucleotides: 13. The CDR3 coding sequence is TGTGCCAGCCTCAGCGGGGGACAGGGGTCACGTGAGCAGTTCTTC. Encoded protein: CASLSGGQGSREQFF.

This clone was counted a few times. V gene TRBV19 combines with J gene TRBJ1-1; 10 nucleotides align to TRBD1. The V segment lost 4 bases and the J segment 5 bases; nucleotides outside the gene matches: 7. The CDR3 sequence is 15 residues long. Germline assignment: CDR1 LNHDA and CDR2 SQIVND (reference sequence). CDR3 residues: CASSKPRQGATEAFF. CDR3 bases: TGTGCCAGTAGTAAACCTCGACAGGGGGCTACTGAAGCTTTCTTT.

Of note for this clone: The junction shows a germline mismatch at one end, possibly a read error. For the CDR3, the DNA is TGTTCCAGCAGCTTAGAGGGGGCTGGGGCCAACGTCCTGACTTTC. Translation gives CSSSLEGAGANVLTF. The chain has TRBV7-9 and TRBJ2-6, with a tentative D call TRBD1 (6 bases). Germline CDR1 SEHNR, CDR2 FQNEAQ (reference sequence). The CDR3 covers 15 residues.

The chain has TRBV5-6 and TRBJ2-3; 7 bases align to TRBD2. This CDR3 is 15 amino acids long. The germline gives CDR1 SGHDT, CDR2 YYEEEE. The ends lost 4 bases at V and 7 bases at J; junction bases unmatched: 12. The CDR3 protein is CASSRAGAPSNTQYF. As DNA, the CDR3 is TGTGCCAGCAGCCGGGCGGGAGCTCCCTCTAATACGCAGTATTTT.

The chain is built from TRBV6-5 and TRBJ1-1; D is ambiguous. CDR1 MNHEY and CDR2 SVGAGI come from the germline V gene. This CDR3 has 16 amino acids. V dropped 4 bases and J dropped 1 base, with 16 bases sitting between them. This CDR3 reads CASSSPDRGENTEAFF. In DNA, the CDR3 is TGTGCCAGCAGTTCCCCCGACCGGGGAGAGAACACTGAAGCTTTCTTT.

The chain couples TRBV9 to TRBJ2-3; TRBD2 agrees at 7 bases. V was clipped by 0 bases and J by 2 bases; unmatched bases: 9. Germline V CDR1 and CDR2: SGDLS, YYNGEE. CDR3 length: 17 residues. CDR3 in amino acids: CASSVEPAGRYTDTQYF. CDR3 sequence (DNA): TGTGCCAGCAGCGTAGAACCAGCGGGGCGATACACAGATACGCAGTATTTT.

This chain connects TRBV7-8 to TRBJ2-1, with D possibly TRBD2 on 5 matching bases. V was trimmed by 5 bases and J by 5 bases, leaving 19 bases between them. Germline V gene data show CDR1 as SGHVS and CDR2 as FQNEAQ. The CDR3 length is 16 residues. This CDR3 is CASSRAGSGGDNEQFF. The CDR3 nucleotides are TGTGCCAGCAGCCGAGCTGGCAGCGGTGGGGACAATGAGCAGTTCTTC.

J is TRBJ1-3 and V is TRBV5-6; D is unresolved. Trimming shortened V by 5 bases and J by 2 bases, and 11 bases separated the two germline ends. The V gene's germline CDR1 is SGHDT and CDR2 YYEEEE. The CDR3 has 14 amino acids. The DNA for the CDR3 is TGTGCCAGCAGATCCGGTCCTGCTGGAAACACCATATATTTT. It is translated as CASRSGPAGNTIYF. The variable domain in full, with the rest retrieved from reference TRBV5-6 and TRBJ1-3, is DAGVTQSPTHLIKTRGQQVTLRCSPKSGHDTVSWYQQALGQGPQFIFQYYEEEERQRGNFPDRFSGHQFPNYSSELNVNALLLGDSALYLCASRSGPAGNTIYFGEGSWLTVV.

This clone was picked up one time. The chain has TRBV10-3 and TRBJ2-1, with unresolved D. Germline lookup yields CDR1 ENHRY and CDR2 SYGVKD. CDR3 length: 16 amino acids. The V and J ends lost 0 bases and 0 bases respectively, with 9 bases between them. The CDR3 here is CAISESEVSSYNEQFF. CDR3 coding DNA: TGTGCCATCAGTGAGTCCGAGGTTAGCTCCTACAATGAGCAGTTCTTC.

The chain joins TRBV5-4 to TRBJ1-1; 10 bases match TRBD1. Germline assignment: CDR1 SGHNT and CDR2 YYREEE (reference sequence). The V gene end was trimmed by 4 bases and the J gene end by 4 bases; junction bases not matched to a gene: 13. The CDR3 totals 17 residues. CDR3 DNA sequence: TGTGCCAGCAGCCGAGGACAGGGGGGGTATGACGGCACTGAAGCTTTCTTT. Translating gives CASSRGQGGYDGTEAFF.

The V and J genes are TRBV5-8 and TRBJ1-1; 7 nucleotides line up with TRBD1. CDR1 SGHTS and CDR2 YDEGEE come from the germline V gene. Trimming removed 3 bases from V and 0 bases from J; junction bases left unmatched: 5. The CDR3 length is 15 residues. The CDR3 coding sequence is TGTGCCAGCAGCTCACCGGGACAGTTGAACACTGAAGCTTTCTTT. Protein: CASSSPGQLNTEAFF.

This clone was counted between two and nine times. The V gene is TRBV7-2, the J gene TRBJ2-1; TRBD2 matches 13 bases. The CDR3 consists of 21 residues. The J segment lost 0 bases and the V segment lost 0 bases, leaving 11 bases of the junction unmatched. Germline CDR1 SGHTA, CDR2 FQGNSA. The CDR3 DNA reads TGTGCCAGCAGCTTAGCGAGACTAGCGGGGGGCCATCTCAGCTCCTACAATGAGCAGTTCTTC. Amino acid sequence: CASSLARLAGGHLSSYNEQFF. Based on the CDR3 plus reference TRBV7-2 and TRBJ2-1, the full variable domain is GAGVSQSPSNKVTEKGKDVELRCDPISGHTALYWYRQSLGQGLEFLIYFQGNSAPDKSGLPSDRFSAERTGGSVSTLTIQRTQQEDSAVYLCASSLARLAGGHLSSYNEQFFGPGTRLTVL.

This chain uses TRBV6-1 with TRBJ1-5; tentatively, D is TRBD1 (5 bases). Between the trimmed V and J ends, which lost 7 bases and 7 bases, there was a span of 20 bases. The CDR3 is 15 amino acids. From germline, CDR1 is MNHNS and CDR2 SASEGT. The CDR3 DNA reads as TGTGCCAGCAAGTTGGAGGGGAATTCCCGACAGCCCCAGCATTTT. Amino acid sequence: CASKLEGNSRQPQHF.

The chain uses TRBV5-8 and TRBJ1-1; D remains unclear. The CDR3 extends over 15 amino acids. With 0 bases removed from V and 1 base from J, the gap between germline ends came to 10 bases. Germline V gene data show CDR1 as SGHTS and CDR2 as YDEGEE. The CDR3 region has the DNA TGTGCCAGCAGCTTGGGGGCCAGAGCGAACACTGAAGCTTTCTTT. Its protein product is CASSLGARANTEAFF.

This clone was counted only a few times. The chain links TRBV6-5 to TRBJ2-3, with D tentatively TRBD2 (5 bases). With 6 bases removed from V and 0 bases from J, the gap between germline ends came to 7 bases. The CDR3 has 13 residues. CDR1 and CDR2 (germline): MNHEY, SVGAGI. The CDR3 DNA reads TGTGCCAGCAGCCGGGGTAGCACAGATACGCAGTATTTT. It is translated as CASSRGSTDTQYF.

The V gene is TRBV5-6, the J gene TRBJ1-3; D is undetermined. The V end was cut by 3 bases, the J end by 0 bases, with 7 bases between. There are 14 residues in the CDR3. Germline V gives CDR1 SGHDT, CDR2 YYEEEE. The chain's CDR3 is CASSSPNSGNTIYF. The CDR3 DNA reads as TGTGCCAGCAGCTCCCCCAACTCTGGAAACACCATATATTTT.

This chain joins TRBV19 and TRBJ2-7; 10 nucleotides align to TRBD1. V trimming: 3 bases; J trimming: 0 bases; junction bases outside the gene matches: 2. The CDR3 extends over 15 amino acids. The germline CDR1 and CDR2 sequences are LNHDA and SQIVND (reference sequence). The CDR3 bases are TGTGCCAGTAGTATGGGACAGGGGAGCTCCTACGAGCAGTACTTC. Translated: CASSMGQGSSYEQYF.

The chain links TRBV27 to TRBJ1-5; D unclear. Trimming cost V 5 bases and J 0 bases, with 11 bases left between them. CDR3 size: 15 residues. CDR1 and CDR2 (germline): MNHEY, SMNVEV (reference sequence). CDR3: CASSASFNSNQPQHF. For the CDR3, the DNA is TGTGCCAGCAGTGCCAGTTTCAATAGCAATCAGCCCCAGCATTTT.

The chain employs TRBV30 and TRBJ2-3, with a tentative D call TRBD1 (6 bases). The CDR3 covers 11 residues. Germline CDR1 and CDR2: GTSNPN and SVGIG (reference sequence). V shed 4 bases and J shed 5 bases, with 7 bases lying between them. The CDR3 loop is CAWTGEDTQYF. The DNA for the CDR3 is TGTGCCTGGACAGGGGAAGATACGCAGTATTTT. The full variable domain, its missing parts supplied by reference TRBV30 and TRBJ2-3, is SQTIHQWPATLVQPVGSPLSLECTVEGTSNPNLYWYRQAAGRGLQLLFYSVGIGQISSEVPQNLSASRPQDRQFILSSKKLLLSDSGFYLCAWTGEDTQYFGPGTRLTVL.

CDR3 nucleotides: TGTGCCAGCAACTTAGGGGGAGATACGCAGTATTTT. Translating it yields CASNLGGDTQYF. The V gene is TRBV6-1, the J gene TRBJ2-3; TRBD1 is a possible D gene (6 bases). With 7 bases removed from V and 5 bases from J, the gap between germline ends came to 10 bases. The CDR3 length is 12 residues. Germline CDR1 is MNHNS and CDR2 is SASEGT.